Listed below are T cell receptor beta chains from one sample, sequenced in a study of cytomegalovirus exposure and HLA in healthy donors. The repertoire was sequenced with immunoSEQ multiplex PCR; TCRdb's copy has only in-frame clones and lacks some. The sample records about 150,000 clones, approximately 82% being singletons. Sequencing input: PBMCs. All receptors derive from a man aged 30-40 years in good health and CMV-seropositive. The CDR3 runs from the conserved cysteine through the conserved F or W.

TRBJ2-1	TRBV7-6	CASSPVAGEEGEQFF
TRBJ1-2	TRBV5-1	CASSLGDRGLLDYGYTF
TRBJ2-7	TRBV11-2	CASSPRTRVFYEQYF
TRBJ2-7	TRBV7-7	CASSLERGETYEQYF
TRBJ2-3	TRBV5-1	CASSSLARGSTDTQYF
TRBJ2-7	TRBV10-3	CAISRGLRSEFTYEQYF
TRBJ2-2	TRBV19	CATWKASGPNTGELFF
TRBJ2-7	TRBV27	CASSLWSGYEQYF
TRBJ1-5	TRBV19	CASSMAGYSNQPQHF
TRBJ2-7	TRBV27	CASSGPGGQGPKEQYF
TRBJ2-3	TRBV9	CASSGLAGVADTQYF
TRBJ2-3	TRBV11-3	CASSHRLAGTDTQYF
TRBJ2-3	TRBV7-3	CASSFYRDPDTQYF
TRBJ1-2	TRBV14	CASSQSHSSNYGYTF
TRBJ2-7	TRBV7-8	CASSPEGALLSYEQYF
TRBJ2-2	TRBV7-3	CATQLRKRENTGELFF
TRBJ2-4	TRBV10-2	CASSGLAGALAKNIQYF
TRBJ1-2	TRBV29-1	CSVAIGGDYGYTF
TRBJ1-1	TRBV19	CASRTGVGTEAFF
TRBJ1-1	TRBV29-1	CSVGGGRTEAFF
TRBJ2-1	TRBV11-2	CASSLEVAGGREQFF
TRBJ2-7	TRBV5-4	CASSLPGAYEQYF
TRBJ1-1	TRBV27	CASSFQGTEAFF
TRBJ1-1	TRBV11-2	CASSPRQGARTEAFF
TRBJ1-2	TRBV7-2	CASTYTGTENYGYTF
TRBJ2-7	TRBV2	CASSAGTSGGAYEQYF
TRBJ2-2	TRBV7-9	CASSYSGTGLGAGELFF
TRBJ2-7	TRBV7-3	CASSPGAYEQYF
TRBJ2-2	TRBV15	CATSRPGLAGNTGELFF
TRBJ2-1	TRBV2	CASSITPFAGGRAWNYNEQFF
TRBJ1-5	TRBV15	CATSRGRNQPQHF
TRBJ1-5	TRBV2	CASGGTGGSNQPQHF
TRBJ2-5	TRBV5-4	CAMRGGIIQETQYF
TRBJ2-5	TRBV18	CASSPMAVSETQYF
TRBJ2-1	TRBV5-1	CASSLGSRTGTNEQFF
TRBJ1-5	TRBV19	CASMGGPGQPQHF
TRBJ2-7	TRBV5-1	CASSLAWDPGAGEQYF
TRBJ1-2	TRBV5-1	CASSSDRGVGYTF
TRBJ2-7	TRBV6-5	CASKTSGAFYEQYF
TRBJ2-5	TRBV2	CASSEGVLAGEETQYF
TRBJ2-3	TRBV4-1	CASSPGLGSGTDTQYF